Following are 24 T cell receptor beta chains from one sample sequenced in a study of blood T cell repertoires in COVID-19. Assay used: immunoSEQ multiplex PCR; TCRdb lists only in-frame clones, some missing. Counted here are about 380,000 clones, 81% occurring once; the ten biggest clones make up about 1.2%. Sample: peripheral blood. Receptor source: a human donor with acute or convalescent COVID-19. The donor label of this sample is uncertain.

This chain uses TRBV4-2 with TRBJ1-2, with TRBD1 identical over 8 bases. The CDR3 runs 15 residues. Germline assignment: CDR1 LGHNA and CDR2 YNFKEQ. The junction had 4 bases not matched to a gene; V was cut back by 1 base and J by 3 bases. The CDR3 nucleotides read TGTGCCAGCAGCCAAGTATCACAGGGGGACTATGGCTACACCTTC. Its translation: CASSQVSQGDYGYTF.

This chain connects TRBV20-1 to TRBJ2-1; D not certain. Germline CDR1 is DFQATT and CDR2 is SNEGSKA (reference sequence). V was shortened by 3 bases and J by 0 bases, with 12 bases between the two germline ends. The CDR3 covers 15 residues. CDR3 sequence: CSASEPTASYNEQFF. The CDR3 DNA reads as TGCAGTGCTAGTGAGCCTACTGCCTCCTACAATGAGCAGTTCTTC.

V gene TRBV30 combines with J gene TRBJ1-4; TRBD1 agrees at 7 bases. There are 15 residues in the CDR3. The trim removed 4 bases at V and 8 bases at J, leaving 13 bases unmatched. The germline CDR1 and CDR2 sequences are GTSNPN and SVGIG (reference sequence). CDR3 bases: TGTGCCTGGAATCTCTGGGCAGGGGGTAAAGAAAAACTGTTTTTT. Encoded protein: CAWNLWAGGKEKLFF.

This chain connects TRBV2 to TRBJ1-1; the match to TRBD1 covers 9 bases. Looked up from germline, CDR1 is SNHLY and CDR2 is FYNNEI. The length of the CDR3 is 14 residues. With V trimmed by 4 bases and J by 5 bases, 5 bases remained unmatched. CDR3 amino acids: CASSAGTGRTEAFF. The CDR3, as DNA: TGTGCCAGCAGTGCGGGGACAGGGAGAACTGAAGCTTTCTTT.

The rearrangement joins TRBV7-2 to TRBJ2-1, with D unresolved. In germline, CDR1 is SGHTA, CDR2 FQGNSA. The V gene lost 2 bases and the J gene lost 5 bases, with 13 bases spanning the gap. The CDR3 covers 15 residues. This CDR3 is CASSLRSTPNNEQFF. The CDR3 region has the DNA TGTGCCAGCAGCTTAAGAAGTACACCCAACAATGAGCAGTTCTTC.

The chain has TRBV11-2 and TRBJ1-4, with D tentatively TRBD1 (6 bases). This CDR3 has 16 residues. V was trimmed by 3 bases and J by 3 bases, leaving 14 bases between them. CDR1 and CDR2 from the germline V gene are SGHAT and FQNNGV. CDR3: CASSFQGFGANEKLFF. The CDR3 DNA reads TGTGCCAGCAGCTTTCAGGGGTTCGGAGCTAATGAAAAACTGTTTTTT.

The chain uses TRBV9 and TRBJ2-5; no firm D call. V lost 0 bases and J lost 5, with 8 bases in between. The CDR3 runs to 13 residues. Germline V gene data show CDR1 as SGDLS and CDR2 as YYNGEE. CDR3 sequence: CASSVGVSETQYF. The CDR3 coding sequence is TGTGCCAGCAGCGTAGGAGTATCGGAGACCCAGTACTTC. Full variable domain (rest looked up from reference TRBV9 and TRBJ2-5): DSGVTQTPKHLITATGQRVTLRCSPRSGDLSVYWYQQSLDQGLQFLIQYYNGEERAKGNILERFSAQQFPDLHSELNLSSLELGDSALYFCASSVGVSETQYFGPGTRLLVL.

This clone was seen many times. The rearrangement links TRBV5-6 to TRBJ1-2; the D is unclear. The V and J ends lost 4 bases and 0 bases respectively, with 10 bases between them. The CDR3 has 14 residues. CDR1 is SGHDT and CDR2 is YYEEEE in the germline V gene. In DNA form, the CDR3 reads TGTGCCAGCAGCCCTCGAGTTGCTAACTATGGCTACACCTTC. Amino acid sequence: CASSPRVANYGYTF.

V is TRBV30 and J is TRBJ2-7, with 9 bases lining up with TRBD2. The germline CDR1 and CDR2 sequences are GTSNPN and SVGIG (reference sequence). CDR3 length: 15 residues. The V segment lost 5 bases and the J segment 3 bases; nucleotides outside the gene matches: 11. The CDR3 loop reads CAWGRPASGNYEQYF. For the CDR3, the DNA is TGTGCCTGGGGCCGACCGGCTAGCGGGAACTACGAGCAGTACTTC.

The V gene is TRBV3-1 (or the pseudogene TRBV3-2), the J gene TRBJ1-6; 9 nucleotides match TRBD1. Germline-derived CDR1 and CDR2 are LGHDT and YNNKEL (reference sequence). This CDR3 contains 17 residues. V was clipped by 1 base and J by 5 bases; unmatched bases: 6. The DNA for the CDR3 is TGTGCCAGCAGCCAAGGGGGACAGGGTTCGAATAATTCACCCCTCCACTTT. It translates to CASSQGGQGSNNSPLHF.

This rearrangement joins TRBV5-3 to TRBJ1-6; no definite D call. TRBV5-3 is placed among ORFs of uncertain function. The germline V and J ends were trimmed by 0 bases and 7 bases, with 14 bases remaining between them. CDR3 size: 16 residues. CDR3 nucleotide sequence: TGTGCCAGAAGCTTGGCTGTGGTGAGGGTGAATTCACCCCTCCACTTT. Amino acid sequence: CARSLAVVRVNSPLHF.

V usage is TRBV6-5 and J usage is TRBJ1-5; possibly TRBD1 for D (6 bases). The V gene's germline CDR1 is MNHEY and CDR2 SVGAGI. Trimming took off 10 bases at V and 5 bases at J, with 15 bases between the two ends. The CDR3 contains 13 residues. The CDR3 loop is CATRRGAHQPQHF. The CDR3 nucleotides read TGTGCCACCCGCCGGGGGGCCCATCAGCCCCAGCATTTT.

V and J are TRBV19 and TRBJ1-2; 7 nucleotides line up with TRBD1. CDR1 LNHDA and CDR2 SQIVND come from the germline V gene (reference sequence). The CDR3 runs 17 residues. With 3 bases clipped from V and 3 bases from J, the junction kept 13 bases outside the gene matches. CDR3: CASSIEYRGPGDYGYTF. The CDR3 region has the DNA TGTGCCAGTAGTATCGAATATAGGGGGCCCGGTGACTATGGCTACACCTTC.

CDR3 region: CASSFRRGPYEQYF. The CDR3 nucleotides are TGTGCCAGCAGCTTTCGCAGGGGACCCTACGAGCAGTACTTC. The chain employs TRBV5-5 and TRBJ2-7; maybe TRBD1 (6 bases). This CDR3 region has 14 residues. The V gene's germline CDR1 is SGHKS and CDR2 YYEKEE (reference sequence). Trimming removed 2 bases at V and 2 bases at J, with 11 bases between.

The rearrangement uses TRBV2 and TRBJ2-7, with 7 bases fitting TRBD1. The V and J ends lost 6 bases and 4 bases, in that order; junction bases with no gene match: 6. CDR1 and CDR2 from the germline V gene are SNHLY and FYNNEI. This CDR3 is built from 13 residues. CDR3 sequence: CASRRDRQYEQYF. The CDR3 DNA reads as TGTGCCAGCAGACGGGACAGACAGTACGAGCAGTACTTC.

This clone was counted a single time. The rearrangement links TRBV28 to TRBJ2-7; maybe TRBD2 (6 bases). This CDR3 has 14 amino acids. The V gene lost 5 bases and the J gene lost 0 bases, with 11 bases spanning the gap. CDR1 and CDR2 from the germline V gene are MDHEN and SYDVKM. CDR3 coding DNA: TGTGCCAGCAGTGGGGACTTCCTCTCCTACGAGCAGTACTTC. Translation: CASSGDFLSYEQYF.

J is TRBJ2-1 and V is TRBV12-3 or TRBV12-4; the D gene is possibly TRBD2 (5 bases). Trimming shortened V by 5 bases and J by 5 bases, and 10 bases separated the two germline ends. There are 13 residues in the CDR3. As DNA, the CDR3 is TGTGCCAGCAGTCCGCTGAGGGACAATGAGCAGTTCTTC. Translated, it gives CASSPLRDNEQFF.

The rearrangement links TRBV6-5 to TRBJ2-7; 7 positions match TRBD1. Germline CDR1 and CDR2: MNHEY and SVGAGI. Trimming at V came to 6 bases and at J to 2 bases, leaving 10 bases not matched to a gene. The CDR3 is 15 residues long. The CDR3 loop is CASRKTGLGTYEQYF. As DNA, the CDR3 is TGTGCCAGCAGGAAGACAGGGCTAGGAACCTACGAGCAGTACTTC.

The J gene is TRBJ1-2, the V gene TRBV3-1 (or the pseudogene TRBV3-2); D may be TRBD1 (5 bases). The CDR3 is 14 amino acids. Germline values: CDR1 LGHDT, CDR2 YNNKEL (reference sequence). V lost 4 bases and J 7 bases, leaving 16 bases between the germline ends. The chain's CDR3 is CASSPFGPGAGYTF. For the CDR3, the DNA is TGTGCCAGCAGCCCCTTTGGACCTGGGGCTGGCTACACCTTC.

The J gene is TRBJ1-2, the V gene TRBV5-5; the match to TRBD1 covers 7 bases. Trimming removed 4 bases from V and 3 bases from J; junction bases left unmatched: 3. Germline lookup yields CDR1 SGHKS and CDR2 YYEKEE (reference sequence). This CDR3 has 13 amino acids. The CDR3 bases are TGTGCCAGCAGCCGGGACAGCGACTATGGCTACACCTTC. Translation gives CASSRDSDYGYTF. The whole variable domain, filled in from reference TRBV5-5 and TRBJ1-2, reads DAGVTQSPTHLIKTRGQQVTLRCSPISGHKSVSWYQQVLGQGPQFIFQYYEKEERGRGNFPDRFSARQFPNYSSELNVNALLLGDSALYLCASSRDSDYGYTFGSGTRLTVV.

The genes are TRBV21-1 and TRBJ1-2; TRBD1 was called by the table and not checked on the DNA. TRBV21-1 is tagged as a pseudogene. This CDR3 has 14 amino acids. The CDR3 sequence: CASSKVFRGRGYTF. The CDR3 bases are TGTGCCAGCAGCAAAGTGTTCAGGGGTCGGGGCTACACCTTC.

The CDR3 loop is CAWSVQVFGEAFF. The CDR3 bases are TGTGCCTGGAGTGTACAAGTCTTTGGTGAAGCTTTCTTT. J is TRBJ1-1 and V is TRBV30; unclear D gene. CDR3 size: 13 residues. Germline V gives CDR1 GTSNPN, CDR2 SVGIG (reference sequence). Between the trimmed V and J ends, which lost 0 bases and 7 bases, there was a span of 12 bases.

The chain links TRBV19 to TRBJ1-2; D perhaps matches TRBD1 (6 bases). Germline assignment: CDR1 LNHDA and CDR2 SQIVND (reference sequence). Trimming pared 5 bases from V and 7 bases from J, leaving 14 bases between. The CDR3 covers 13 residues. The CDR3 nucleotides read TGTGCCAGTAGTTCACAGGGTCGGGGTGGCTACACCTTC. This sequence encodes CASSSQGRGGYTF. The whole variable domain, filled in from reference TRBV19 and TRBJ1-2, reads DGGITQSPKYLFRKEGQNVTLSCEQNLNHDAMYWYRQDPGQGLRLIYYSQIVNDFQKGDIAEGYSVSREKKESFPLTVTSAQKNPTAFYLCASSSQGRGGYTFGSGTRLTVV.

CDR3 residues: CASSLDRGADTQYF. The CDR3 DNA is TGCGCCAGCAGCTTGGACAGGGGGGCAGATACGCAGTATTTT. The chain employs TRBV5-1 and TRBJ2-3, with 8 bases that match TRBD1. Trimming removed 0 bases from V and 4 bases from J; junction bases left unmatched: 1. The CDR3 spans 14 residues. CDR1 SGHRS and CDR2 YFSETQ come from the germline V gene.